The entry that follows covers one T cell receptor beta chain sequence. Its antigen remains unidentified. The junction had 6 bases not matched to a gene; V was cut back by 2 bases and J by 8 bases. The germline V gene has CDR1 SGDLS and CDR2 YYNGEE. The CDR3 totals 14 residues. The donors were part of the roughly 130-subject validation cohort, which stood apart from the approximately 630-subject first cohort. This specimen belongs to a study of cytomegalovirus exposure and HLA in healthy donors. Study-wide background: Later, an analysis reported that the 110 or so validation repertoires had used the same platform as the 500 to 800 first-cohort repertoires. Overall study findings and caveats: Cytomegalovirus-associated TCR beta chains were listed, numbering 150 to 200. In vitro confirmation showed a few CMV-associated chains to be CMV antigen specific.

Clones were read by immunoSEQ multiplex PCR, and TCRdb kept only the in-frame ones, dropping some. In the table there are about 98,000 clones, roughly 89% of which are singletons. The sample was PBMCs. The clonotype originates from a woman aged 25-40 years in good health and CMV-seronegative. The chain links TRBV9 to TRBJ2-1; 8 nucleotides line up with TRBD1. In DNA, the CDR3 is TGTGCCAGCAGCGTCGGACAGGGTAATTATGAGCAGTTCTTC. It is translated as CASSVGQGNYEQFF.